This TCR beta chain was profiled in a study of vaccination and CD4 T cells after COVID-19. Study-level information: Convalescent participants consisted of six males and four females, two being Hispanic. Subjects got two shots of BNT162b2 or mRNA-1273 vaccine.

The sample holds a few counts of this clonotype. Its target is unknown. An Oncomine TCR Beta short-read assay was used to sequence the DNA from cultured CD4+ T cells. From the PCR reads, TCRdb called clonotypes with MiXCR, one entry per CDR3 protein. This sample has almost 20,000 distinct CDR3 sequences; roughly two fifths occur once, and the top ten carry around 27%. The CDR3 length is 14 residues. Germline V CDR1 and CDR2: SNHLY, FYNNEI. Deletions cut 6 bases from V and 0 bases from J, with 10 bases between. Study-level results: Detection of a median roughly 85% of reactive clones in convalescent patients was confined to the period after vaccination.

Treatment here: roughly ten-day PBMC culture with coronavirus spike peptide pools or control peptides (ViraFEST assay). ViraFEST used peptide pools to expand antigen-specific T cells, then sequenced TCRs. The origin of this receptor is a human donor who received a COVID-19 vaccine. The chain links TRBV2 to TRBJ2-3; D is unresolved. The sequences come from CD4+ T cells from blood, cultured in vitro, collected before SARS-CoV-2 vaccination. CDR3 sequence: CASSPPASTDTQYF. The CDR3 DNA is TGTGCCAGCAGCCCACCGGCGAGCACAGATACGCAGTATTTT.